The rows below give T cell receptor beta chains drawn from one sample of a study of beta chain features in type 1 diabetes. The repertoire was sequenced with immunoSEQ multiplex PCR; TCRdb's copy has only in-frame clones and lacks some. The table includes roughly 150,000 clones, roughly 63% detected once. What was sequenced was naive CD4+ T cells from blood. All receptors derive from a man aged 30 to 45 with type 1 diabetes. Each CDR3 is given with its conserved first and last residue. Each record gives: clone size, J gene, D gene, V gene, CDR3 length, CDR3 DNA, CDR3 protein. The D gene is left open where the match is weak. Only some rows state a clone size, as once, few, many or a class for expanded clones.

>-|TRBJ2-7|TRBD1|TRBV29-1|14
TGCAGCGTGGTTGGCGGGACAGGGAGGGTCGAGCAGTACTTC
CSVVGGTGRVEQYF
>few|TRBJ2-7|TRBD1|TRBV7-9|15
TGTGCCAGCAGCTTAATAGAGACAGGGTTGTTCGAGCAGTACTTC
CASSLIETGLFEQYF
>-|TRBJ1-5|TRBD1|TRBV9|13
TGTGCCAGCAGCGCGACAGGGGATCAGCCCCAGCATTTT
CASSATGDQPQHF
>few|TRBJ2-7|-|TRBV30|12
TGTGCCTGGAGTTCACAGGGTTACGAGCAGTACTTC
CAWSSQGYEQYF
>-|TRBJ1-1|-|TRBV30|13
TGTGCCTGGAGTGTAACGTCGAACACTGAAGCTTTCTTT
CAWSVTSNTEAFF
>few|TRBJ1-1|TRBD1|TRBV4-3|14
TGCGCCAGCAGCCGAAGGACAGGGAATTATGAAGCTTTCTTT
CASSRRTGNYEAFF
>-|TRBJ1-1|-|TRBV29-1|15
TGCAGCGTTGAAGGGGTAACAGGGATGAACACTGAAGCTTTCTTT
CSVEGVTGMNTEAFF
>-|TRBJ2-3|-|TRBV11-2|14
TGTGCCAGCAGCTTTACAGGGTCGCCGGATACGCAGTATTTT
CASSFTGSPDTQYF
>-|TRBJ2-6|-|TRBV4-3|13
TGCGCCAGCAGCCAAATTGGGGCCAACGTCCTGACTTTC
CASSQIGANVLTF
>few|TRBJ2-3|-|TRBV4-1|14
TGCGCCAGCAGCCAAGGTCGGGGACTAGATACGCAGTATTTT
CASSQGRGLDTQYF
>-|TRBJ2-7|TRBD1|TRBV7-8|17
TGTGCCAGCAGCGCAGGAGGGTTCGGGACAGGCTTCTACGAGCAGTACTTC
CASSAGGFGTGFYEQYF
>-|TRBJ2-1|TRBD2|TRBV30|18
TGTGCCTGGAGTAGACTAGCGGGGGGCACCAGCTCCTACAATGAGCAGTTCTTC
CAWSRLAGGTSSYNEQFF
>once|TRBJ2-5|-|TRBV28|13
TGTGCCAGCAGTTTAAGGCCGGAAGTGGCCCAGTACTTC
CASSLRPEVAQYF
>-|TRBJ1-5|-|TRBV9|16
TGTGCCAGCAGCGTAGAGGAGTCAGGAAACAATCAGCCCCAGCATTTT
CASSVEESGNNQPQHF
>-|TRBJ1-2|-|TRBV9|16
TGTGCCAGCAGCGGCCTGTGGGATTCCGGTAACTATGGCTACACCTTC
CASSGLWDSGNYGYTF
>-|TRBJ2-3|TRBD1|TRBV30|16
TGTGCCTGGGCGCCCACGGGACAGGGGGCAGCAGATACGCAGTATTTT
CAWAPTGQGAADTQYF
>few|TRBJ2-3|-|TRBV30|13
TGTGCCTGGAGTCCTAAGAGCACAGATACGCAGTATTTT
CAWSPKSTDTQYF
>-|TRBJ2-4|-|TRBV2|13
TGTGCCAGTAGCGAGGGATTGGCTAACATTCAGTACTTC
CASSEGLANIQYF
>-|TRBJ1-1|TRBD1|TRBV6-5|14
TGTGCCAGCAGTTACTCGACAGGGGACACTGAAGCTTTCTTT
CASSYSTGDTEAFF
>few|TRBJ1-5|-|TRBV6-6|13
TGTGCCAGCAGTTCCTTCGGAAGGGGGCCCCAGCATTTT
CASSSFGRGPQHF
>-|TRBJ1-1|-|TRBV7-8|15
TGTGCCAGCAGCTCCTTCCGTGCGGGACAATCTGAAGCTTTCTTT
CASSSFRAGQSEAFF
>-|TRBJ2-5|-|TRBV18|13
TGTGCCAGCTCACCCCTGGAGGGAGAGACCCAGTACTTC
CASSPLEGETQYF